Reported below is one TCR beta chain. The antigen is unknown. Germline CDR1 and CDR2: MNHEY and SVGAGI. This CDR3 comprises 14 residues. V dropped 6 bases and J dropped 0 bases, with 11 bases sitting between them. This record comes from a study of OX40 agonist ivuxolimab in advanced cancers. Study-level background: In this cohort, patients received ivuxolimab, an agonistic anti-OX40 (CD134) antibody.

Generated by immunoSEQ multiplex PCR, the TCRdb table keeps only in-frame clones and is missing some. Among more than 100,000 clones listed, roughly 95% were seen once. Study observations and caveats: Relative to CD4+, CD8+ T cells held more expanded clones on average.

V usage is TRBV6-5 and J usage is TRBJ1-2, with a tentative D call TRBD1 (6 bases). The sequence was obtained from an adult with an advanced solid tumor such as melanoma, head and neck, liver or kidney cancer. This material consisted of CD4+ or CD8+ T cells sorted from blood, taken in a trial of the OX40 agonist ivuxolimab. CDR3 region: CASRRQEPNYGYTF. CDR3 in DNA: TGTGCCAGCAGACGACAGGAGCCTAACTATGGCTACACCTTC.